Described below is a single TCR beta chain sequence and its context. Produced via immunoSEQ multiplex PCR; TCRdb's table is partial and in-frame only. The data show roughly 300,000 clones, around 83% seen once. This entry is derived from a study of blood T cell repertoires in COVID-19. About the study: From the United States, Italy and Spain came samples of acute and convalescent COVID-19. From T cells, B-cell-depleted T cells, or PBMCs came the material, which was cDNA or gDNA.

The CDR3 is made up of 12 amino acids. V was shortened by 0 bases and J by 4 bases, with 5 bases between the two germline ends. Germline lookup yields CDR1 GTSNPN and CDR2 SVGIG (reference sequence). V is TRBV30 and J is TRBJ2-3; D uncertain. The TCR was taken from a woman aged 50 to 65 with acute or convalescent COVID-19. Material for sequencing was peripheral blood. In DNA, the CDR3 is TGTGCCTGGAGTGTAACGGCAGATACGCAGTATTTT. Its protein is CAWSVTADTQYF.